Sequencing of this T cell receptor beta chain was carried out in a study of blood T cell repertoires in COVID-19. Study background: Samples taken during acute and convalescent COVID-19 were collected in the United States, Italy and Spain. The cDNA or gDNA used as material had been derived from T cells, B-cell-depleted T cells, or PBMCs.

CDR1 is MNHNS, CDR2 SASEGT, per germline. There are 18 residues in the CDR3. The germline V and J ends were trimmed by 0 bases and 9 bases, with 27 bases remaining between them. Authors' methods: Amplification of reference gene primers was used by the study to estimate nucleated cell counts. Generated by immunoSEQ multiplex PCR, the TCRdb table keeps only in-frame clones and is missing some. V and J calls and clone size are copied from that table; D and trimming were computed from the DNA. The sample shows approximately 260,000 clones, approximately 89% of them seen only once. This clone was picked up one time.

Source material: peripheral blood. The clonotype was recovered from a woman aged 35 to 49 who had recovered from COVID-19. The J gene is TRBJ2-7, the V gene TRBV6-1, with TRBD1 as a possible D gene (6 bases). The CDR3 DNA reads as TGTGCCAGCAGTGAAGCGCAGGTATCTTGGGACAACCTGCCCGGGCAGTACGTC. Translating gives CASSEAQVSWDNLPGQYV.